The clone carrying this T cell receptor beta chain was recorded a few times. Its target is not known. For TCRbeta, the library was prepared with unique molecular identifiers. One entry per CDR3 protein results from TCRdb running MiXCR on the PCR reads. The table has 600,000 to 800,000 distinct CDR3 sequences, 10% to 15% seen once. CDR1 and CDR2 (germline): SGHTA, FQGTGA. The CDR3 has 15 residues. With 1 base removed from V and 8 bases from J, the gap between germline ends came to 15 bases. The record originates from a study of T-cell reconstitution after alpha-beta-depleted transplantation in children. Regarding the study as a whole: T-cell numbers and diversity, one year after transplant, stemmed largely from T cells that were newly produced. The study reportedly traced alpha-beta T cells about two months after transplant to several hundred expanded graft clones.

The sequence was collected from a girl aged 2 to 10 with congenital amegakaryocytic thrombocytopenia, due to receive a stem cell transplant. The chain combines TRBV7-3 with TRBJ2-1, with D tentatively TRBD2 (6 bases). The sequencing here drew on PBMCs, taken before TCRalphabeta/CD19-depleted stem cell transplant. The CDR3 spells CASSLIPGVYYEQFF. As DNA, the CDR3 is TGTGCCAGCAGCTTAATCCCGGGAGTTTACTATGAGCAGTTCTTC.